One and the same sample provided the 2 T cell receptor beta chains below, sequenced in a study of control samples from healthy donors and cancer patients. TCRdb's copy holds only in-frame clones and misses some; the assay was immunoSEQ multiplex PCR. The sample consists of approximately 72,000 clones, approximately 90% of them appearing once. Sequencing was carried out using blood. The receptors derive from a man aged 50 to 60 in good health.

The chain uses TRBV7-2 and TRBJ2-2; 7 bases are shared with TRBD1. CDR1 is SGHTA, CDR2 FQGNSA, per germline. The CDR3 loop spans 17 amino acids. V shed 5 bases and J 0 bases; nucleotides not matched to a gene: 9. In DNA form, the CDR3 reads TGTGCCAGCAGCCCGCCGATGCAGGGGGCGAACACCGGGGAGCTGTTTTTT. This translates into CASSPPMQGANTGELFF.

This clone was seen just once. V usage is TRBV6-5 and J usage is TRBJ1-1; unclear D gene. Germline CDR1 and CDR2: MNHEY and SVGAGI. Trimming left V 8 bases short and J 1 base short, with 5 bases between. The CDR3 has 11 residues. This chain's CDR3 is CASSRNTEAFF. For the CDR3, the DNA is TGTGCCAGCTCAAGGAACACTGAAGCTTTCTTT.